This TCR beta chain was observed in a study of CXCR3-negative and CXCR3-positive naive CD8 T cells (dated by TCRdb to about 2019). For the study in its entirety: About 150 million TRB reads were obtained in total, roughly 1.5 +/- 0.3 million reads per library. Diversity and physicochemical repertoire analyses covered some eleven donors pooled from two independent experiments. For the TRBV-TRBJ cluster analysis, the naive subsets came from about five donors, while the memory cells came from 3 donors. Study-wide findings and limitations: Because surface CD5, which is linked to self-reactivity in mice, was comparable between the naive subsets, TCR interaction strength was also inferred from the physicochemical properties of TRB CDR3s. Because CXCR3 expression was partially decreased after cryopreservation, freshly isolated PBMCs were used for most assays. Naive CXCR3-negative and CXCR3-positive cells from the same donor showed similar TRBV-TRBJ usage, whereas memory cells showed distinct patterns. Both naive subsets had comparably high repertoire diversity, while memory CD8+ T cells had much lower repertoire diversity.

Instrument used: NextSeq 550. The Human TCR Profiling Kit (MiLaboratory) was used to prepare UMI-labeled 5' RACE TRB cDNA libraries. cDNA synthesis used the entire amount of extracted RNA, and PCR amplification then used the entire amount of cDNA produced. Libraries were prepared in parallel with an identical number of PCR cycles. Regarding the original processing steps: With a requirement of at least two reads per UMI, MIGEC and MiXCR extracted about 48,000 +/- 9,800 unique UMI-labeled TRB cDNA molecules per library. On average, each library contained approximately 40,000 +/- 10,000 functional in-frame TRB CDR3 nucleotide clonotypes without stop codons. After downsampling to 5000 UMI-labeled TRB molecules per sample, diversity metrics, including normalized Shannon-Wiener and Chao1, were computed in VDJtools. Clonotype-size-weighted physicochemical properties of the central five CDR3 residues (interaction energy, strength, volume and Kidera factor 4) were computed in VDJtools. With the reads reprocessed by TCRdb, a single entry stands for each CDR3 protein sequence and no DNA is reported. The V and J calls were not made by the authors but by TCRdb's processing. The sample table records approximately 60,000 distinct CDR3 sequences. 20% to 30% of the sample is in the top ten clones.

In the germline V gene, CDR1 corresponds to ENHRY and CDR2 to SYGVKD. The CDR3 starts with the cysteine, ends with the phenylalanine, and has 15 residues. No DNA has been recorded. Each CD8+ T cell subset was flow-sorted in triplicate, with roughly 330,000 cells per subset placed directly into RLT lysis buffer. Peripheral blood mononuclear cells were isolated from buffy coats by standard density gradient centrifugation. Total RNA was extracted from sorted cells with an RNeasy Mini Kit. Note on this clonotype: What this receptor recognizes is not known.

This clonotype originated in a human donor in good health. Some clones in this sample may be carry-over from other donors' samples. What was sequenced was memory CD8+ T cells from blood. The sample's cell subset or site label, decoded: conventional CD8+ memory T cells (TMEM), sorted as controls. The sequence joins TRBV10-3 to TRBJ2-1; the D call from TCRdb, TRBD2, cannot be confirmed without DNA. This receptor has the CDR3 CAISEGERPEDEQFF.